What follows are 23 T cell receptor beta chains derived from one specimen sequenced in a study of shared T cell receptors in the human thymus. Libraries were prepared by immunoSEQ multiplex PCR; TCRdb keeps only in-frame clonotypes and omits some of them. The sample contains 63,000 or so clones, over 90% of which appear only once. The source material was thymocytes. All receptors come from a human donor.

This chain uses TRBV6-1 with TRBJ2-7; 16 positions agree with TRBD2. This CDR3 has 16 residues. J lost 5 bases, V lost 3 bases, and 4 bases had no gene match. The germline CDR1 and CDR2 sequences are MNHNS and SASEGT. The CDR3 bases are TGTGCCAGCAGTGAGGGACTAGCGGGGGGGGACCACGAGCAGTACTTC. Its translation is CASSEGLAGGDHEQYF.

The chain's CDR3 is CSVEQTGLNTEAFF. The CDR3 DNA follows: TGCAGCGTTGAACAGACAGGGTTGAACACTGAAGCTTTCTTT. The chain couples TRBV29-1 to TRBJ1-1; 7 nucleotides agree with TRBD1. The CDR3 is made up of 14 amino acids. Germline V gene lookup returns CDR1 SQVTM and CDR2 ANQGSEA. J gave up 0 bases and V 2 bases, and 3 bases lay outside the gene matches.

The chain carries TRBV30 and TRBJ2-1; D is perhaps TRBD1 (6 bases). Per the germline V gene, CDR1 is GTSNPN and CDR2 is SVGIG (reference sequence). V lost 2 bases, J lost 0 bases, and 17 bases lay in between. The CDR3 loop spans 17 amino acids. The CDR3 nucleotides read TGTGCCTGGAGTTCCAATGGACAGACGTCCTCCTACAATGAGCAGTTCTTC. Its protein product is CAWSSNGQTSSYNEQFF.

The rearrangement joins TRBV19 to TRBJ2-2; 10 bases match TRBD1. Germline-derived CDR1 and CDR2 are LNHDA and SQIVND (reference sequence). V trimming: 2 bases; J trimming: 5 bases; junction bases outside the gene matches: 8. This CDR3 is 17 amino acids long. The CDR3 here is CASSISRDRGGTGELFF. In DNA, the CDR3 is TGTGCCAGTAGTATAAGTAGGGACAGGGGAGGGACCGGGGAGCTGTTTTTT.

This clone was detected only once. The chain has TRBV30 and TRBJ2-1; D may be TRBD1 (5 bases). CDR1 GTSNPN and CDR2 SVGIG come from the germline V gene (reference sequence). Trimming removed 5 bases from V and 0 bases from J, with 11 bases in between. This CDR3 spans 14 amino acids. Written as DNA, the CDR3 is TGTGCCTGGGAAAGGGGATCCTCCTACAATGAGCAGTTCTTC. Amino acid sequence: CAWERGSSYNEQFF. Supplemented by reference TRBV30 and TRBJ2-1, the full variable domain reads SQTIHQWPATLVQPVGSPLSLECTVEGTSNPNLYWYRQAAGRGLQLLFYSVGIGQISSEVPQNLSASRPQDRQFILSSKKLLLSDSGFYLCAWERGSSYNEQFFGPGTRLTVL.

The genes are TRBV11-2 and TRBJ2-1; D remains unclear. The germline V and J ends were trimmed by 3 bases and 8 bases, with 8 bases remaining between them. The CDR3 length is 12 residues. Germline-derived CDR1 and CDR2 are SGHAT and FQNNGV. The CDR3 sequence is CASSFSSHEQFF. The CDR3 DNA follows: TGTGCCAGCAGCTTTAGTAGTCATGAGCAGTTCTTC.

The V and J genes are TRBV2 and TRBJ2-7; D remains ambiguous. This CDR3 comprises 9 residues. The germline V gene encodes CDR1 SNHLY and CDR2 FYNNEI. Trimming left V 6 bases short and J 7 bases short, with 4 bases between. This CDR3 is CASSGEQYF. DNA of the CDR3: TGTGCCAGCAGCGGGGAGCAGTACTTC.

V usage is TRBV6-5 and J usage is TRBJ2-7; a weak D match, TRBD1 (5 bases). The length of the CDR3 is 14 residues. V lost 5 bases and J 2 bases, leaving 13 bases between the germline ends. The V gene's germline CDR1 is MNHEY and CDR2 SVGAGI. The CDR3 loop reads CASSPSTATYEQYF. The DNA of the CDR3 is TGTGCCAGCAGTCCGTCGACAGCCACCTACGAGCAGTACTTC.

The genes are TRBV7-9 and TRBJ1-2, with 7 bases that match TRBD1. J gave up 3 bases and V 5 bases, and 15 bases lay outside the gene matches. CDR3 size: 17 residues. In germline, CDR1 is SEHNR, CDR2 FQNEAQ (reference sequence). The CDR3 here is CASSGGRDSPYYYGYTF. CDR3 coding DNA: TGTGCCAGCAGCGGGGGCCGGGACAGCCCTTACTACTATGGCTACACCTTC.

The chain combines TRBV7-6 with TRBJ2-7; 7 positions agree with TRBD1. Germline V gene lookup returns CDR1 SGHVS and CDR2 FNYEAQ. The V and J ends lost 1 base and 1 base, in that order; junction bases with no gene match: 4. The CDR3 is 15 residues long. The chain's CDR3 is CASSLDPGQSYEQYF. CDR3 nucleotide sequence: TGTGCCAGCAGCTTAGATCCGGGACAGTCCTACGAGCAGTACTTC.

The V gene is TRBV11-3, the J gene TRBJ2-3; D possibly uses TRBD1 or TRBD2 (5 bases each). This CDR3 is built from 16 residues. Germline V gene data show CDR1 as SGHNT and CDR2 as YENEEA. V lost 4 bases and J lost 2, with 16 bases in between. The DNA of the CDR3 is TGTGCCAGCAGCTACCCAAAAGGGGACGACACAGATACGCAGTATTTT. The encoded protein is CASSYPKGDDTDTQYF.

The chain has TRBV7-2 and TRBJ1-4, with 7 bases that match TRBD1. Unmatched junction bases numbered 7, after V lost 1 base and J lost 2 bases. Germline V CDR1 and CDR2: SGHTA, FQGNSA. The CDR3 runs 17 residues. The CDR3 spells CASSLGGGGRTNEKLFF. The CDR3 coding sequence is TGTGCCAGCAGCTTAGGGGGAGGGGGCAGGACTAATGAAAAACTGTTTTTT. The full variable domain, in which reference TRBV7-2 and TRBJ1-4 provide the parts outside the CDR3, is GAGVSQSPSNKVTEKGKDVELRCDPISGHTALYWYRQSLGQGLEFLIYFQGNSAPDKSGLPSDRFSAERTGGSVSTLTIQRTQQEDSAVYLCASSLGGGGRTNEKLFFGSGTQLSVL.

This clone was observed a single time. This sequence joins TRBV14 and TRBJ1-2, with a weak D call TRBD1 (5 bases). Germline V gene data show CDR1 as SGHDN and CDR2 as FVKESK. V was cut by 4 bases and J by 0 bases, with 12 bases left in between. The CDR3 is 15 residues long. The CDR3 here is CASSPPRATNYGYTF. The DNA of the CDR3 is TGTGCCAGCAGCCCCCCCAGGGCCACTAACTATGGCTACACCTTC.

This rearrangement joins TRBV5-1 to TRBJ1-2, with D possibly being TRBD1 (5 bases). The CDR3 totals 18 residues. V dropped 7 bases and J dropped 3 bases, with 28 bases sitting between them. Germline V gives CDR1 SGHRS, CDR2 YFSETQ. CDR3 region: CASGPNGTPDRPYYGYTF. CDR3 DNA: TGCGCCAGCGGGCCCAATGGGACCCCCGACCGCCCCTACTATGGCTACACCTTC.

The chain is built from TRBV9 and TRBJ1-2, with D possibly being TRBD1 (5 bases). The V gene's germline CDR1 is SGDLS and CDR2 YYNGEE. Deletions cut 4 bases from V and 8 bases from J, with 18 bases between. This CDR3 comprises 14 residues. CDR3: CASSRGWEVGGYTF. The CDR3 DNA reads TGTGCCAGCAGCCGGGGGTGGGAGGTAGGAGGCTACACCTTC.

The chain joins TRBV7-2 to TRBJ2-4, with a tentative D call TRBD1 (5 bases). The germline V gene has CDR1 SGHTA and CDR2 FQGNSA. With 7 bases removed from V and 7 bases from J, the gap between germline ends came to 17 bases. The CDR3 is 14 residues long. The CDR3 DNA follows: TGTGCCAGCACTCCTCAGGGTGAATCCAACATTCAGTACTTC. It codes for CASTPQGESNIQYF.

V usage is TRBV25-1 and J usage is TRBJ2-5, with 10 positions matching TRBD1. Germline-derived CDR1 and CDR2 are MGHDK and SYGVNS. V lost 6 bases to trimming and J lost 5 bases; unmatched junction nucleotides: 9. This CDR3 has 15 amino acids. DNA for the CDR3: TGTGCCAGCAGCCCGGGACAGGGGTGTTGGGAGACCCAGTACTTC. It yields the protein CASSPGQGCWETQYF.

The chain employs TRBV5-1 and TRBJ1-2, with D maybe TRBD1 (5 bases). V was shortened by 3 bases and J by 0 bases, with 33 bases between the two germline ends. CDR1 and CDR2 from the germline V gene are SGHRS and YFSETQ. The length of the CDR3 is 22 residues. CDR3 loop: CASSSTVPTGSVRQGSNYGYTF. For the CDR3, the DNA is TGCGCCAGCAGCTCAACTGTACCAACCGGCAGTGTGCGGCAGGGATCTAACTATGGCTACACCTTC.

The count of this clone is one. The rearrangement joins TRBV5-4 to TRBJ2-5; perhaps TRBD2 as D (6 bases). The CDR3 has 17 amino acids. Trimming took 2 bases from V and 5 from J, leaving 22 bases between them. CDR1 and CDR2 from the germline V gene are SGHNT and YYREEE (reference sequence). The CDR3: CASSFSLGLAPTETQYF. In DNA form, the CDR3 reads TGTGCCAGCAGCTTCTCATTAGGGCTAGCGCCTACCGAGACCCAGTACTTC.

The chain employs TRBV19 and TRBJ1-5; D gene ambiguous. CDR3 size: 14 residues. Germline loops: CDR1 LNHDA, CDR2 SQIVND (reference sequence). V was clipped by 1 base and J by 4 bases, with 8 bases between them. The CDR3 DNA reads as TGTGCCAGTAGTATAGCGGGTCTTAATCAGCCCCAGCATTTT. It specifies CASSIAGLNQPQHF. Variable domain in full (rest from reference TRBV19 and TRBJ1-5): DGGITQSPKYLFRKEGQNVTLSCEQNLNHDAMYWYRQDPGQGLRLIYYSQIVNDFQKGDIAEGYSVSREKKESFPLTVTSAQKNPTAFYLCASSIAGLNQPQHFGDGTRLSIL.

This clone appeared a single time. The gene calls are TRBV7-3 and TRBJ2-1; 11 positions agree with TRBD2. In germline, CDR1 is SGHTA, CDR2 FQGTGA. V was clipped by 4 bases and J by 7 bases; unmatched bases: 12. The CDR3 loop spans 17 amino acids. CDR3 sequence: CASSCETSGGVLNEQFF. CDR3 nucleotide sequence: TGTGCCAGCAGCTGCGAAACTAGCGGGGGAGTTTTGAATGAGCAGTTCTTC.

The rearrangement joins TRBV12-5 to TRBJ1-5; D is uncertain. The CDR3 consists of 16 residues. Germline V gene sequence: CDR1 LGHNT, CDR2 FRNRAP. Trimming pared 2 bases from V and 0 bases from J, leaving 11 bases between. DNA for the CDR3: TGTGCTAGTGGTTTGAGGCGCACAGATAGCAATCAGCCCCAGCATTTT. This sequence encodes CASGLRRTDSNQPQHF.

DNA of the CDR3: TGTGCCAGCAGCCCAGGACAGTACTATGGCTACACCTTC. Translated, it gives CASSPGQYYGYTF. This chain links TRBV5-8 with TRBJ1-2, with D possibly being TRBD1 (6 bases). The CDR3 runs to 13 residues. Germline loops: CDR1 SGHTS, CDR2 YDEGEE. V was trimmed by 4 bases and J by 3 bases, leaving 10 bases between them.